This T cell receptor (beta chain) is from a study of Ad26.COV2.S vaccination and SARS-CoV-2 variants. The CDR3 runs to 14 residues. Germline lookup yields CDR1 MNHEY and CDR2 SVGAGI. Trimming took off 0 bases at V and 7 bases at J, with 12 bases between the two ends. Regarding treatment: over 15 received Ad26.COV2.S at low or high dose, single or two shots; roughly five received placebo; per-sample allocation not given. Day 63 after the first injection of vaccine or placebo was the sampling time. A Boston adult aged 18-55 years was the donor. Only in-frame clones appear in the TCRdb table, and some are missing; sequencing was by immunoSEQ multiplex PCR. The sample carries about 680,000 clones, more than 80% recorded once.

Specimen: peripheral blood, collected in a trial of Ad26.COV2.S vaccine versus placebo. The TCR sequence derives from a person between 18 and 60 years old who received the Ad26.COV2.S COVID-19 vaccine or a placebo. This chain uses TRBV6-5 with TRBJ1-1; D is uncertain. CDR3 DNA: TGTGCCAGCAGTTACTCGTACGCAGCAAATGAAGCTTTCTTT. Amino acid sequence: CASSYSYAANEAFF.